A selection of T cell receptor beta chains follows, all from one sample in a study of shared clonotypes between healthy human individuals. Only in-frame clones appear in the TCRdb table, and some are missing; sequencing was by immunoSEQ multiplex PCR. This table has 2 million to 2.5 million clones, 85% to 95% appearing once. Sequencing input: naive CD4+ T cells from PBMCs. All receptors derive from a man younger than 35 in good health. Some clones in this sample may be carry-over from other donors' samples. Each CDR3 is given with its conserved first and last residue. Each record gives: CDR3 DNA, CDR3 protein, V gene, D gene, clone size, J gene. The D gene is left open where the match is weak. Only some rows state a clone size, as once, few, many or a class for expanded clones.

CDR3nt: TGTGCCAGCAGCTGGGGATTGAACACTGAAGCTTTCTTT
CDR3aa: CASSWGLNTEAFF
v_gene: TRBV7-8
d_gene: -
abundance: -
j_gene: TRBJ1-1

CDR3nt: TGCGCCAGCAGCATCCAGGGGGCTTGGGAGACCCAGTACTTC
CDR3aa: CASSIQGAWETQYF
v_gene: TRBV5-1
d_gene: TRBD1
abundance: -
j_gene: TRBJ2-5

CDR3nt: TGTGCCAGCAGCGTAGTGGGGAGCGACGGTGAGCAGTTCTTC
CDR3aa: CASSVVGSDGEQFF
v_gene: TRBV9
d_gene: -
abundance: -
j_gene: TRBJ2-1

CDR3nt: TGTGCCAGCAGTTTATCGGGTTGGGGCACTGAAGCTTTCTTT
CDR3aa: CASSLSGWGTEAFF
v_gene: TRBV27
d_gene: -
abundance: -
j_gene: TRBJ1-1

CDR3nt: TGTGCCACCAGGAACAGGGAGTTGAACACTGAAGCTTTCTTT
CDR3aa: CATRNRELNTEAFF
v_gene: TRBV15
d_gene: -
abundance: -
j_gene: TRBJ1-1

CDR3nt: TGTGCCAGCAGCCCACGTAGAGTCAGACCGGACAGGGCGCACGAGCAGTACTTC
CDR3aa: CASSPRRVRPDRAHEQYF
v_gene: TRBV7-9
d_gene: TRBD1
abundance: -
j_gene: TRBJ2-7

CDR3nt: TGTGCCAGTAGCCCCAGGGTCACAAGCACTGAAGCTTTCTTT
CDR3aa: CASSPRVTSTEAFF
v_gene: TRBV19
d_gene: -
abundance: -
j_gene: TRBJ1-1

CDR3nt: TGTGCCAGCAGCTTAACCCCCCAGGGCTATACAGATACGCAGTATTTT
CDR3aa: CASSLTPQGYTDTQYF
v_gene: TRBV7-9
d_gene: -
abundance: -
j_gene: TRBJ2-3

CDR3nt: TGTGCCAGCAGTTTATTGGGACTAGCGGGAGTGTTAAGGGTTGGGGAGCTGTTTTTT
CDR3aa: CASSLLGLAGVLRVGELFF
v_gene: TRBV27
d_gene: TRBD2
abundance: -
j_gene: TRBJ2-2

CDR3nt: TGTGCCAGCAGCTTGGGGCCACGGACTAGCGGGAGGGCGAGGACCGGGGAGCTGTTTTTT
CDR3aa: CASSLGPRTSGRARTGELFF
v_gene: TRBV7-7
d_gene: TRBD2
abundance: -
j_gene: TRBJ2-2

CDR3nt: TGTGCCAGCAGCTTAGTACGGACAGGGTCCACCGGGGAGCTGTTTTTT
CDR3aa: CASSLVRTGSTGELFF
v_gene: TRBV7-9
d_gene: TRBD1
abundance: once
j_gene: TRBJ2-2

CDR3nt: TGTGCCAGCAGCTTCAAGGGGGCCAAAAACATTCAGTACTTC
CDR3aa: CASSFKGAKNIQYF
v_gene: TRBV5-6
d_gene: -
abundance: -
j_gene: TRBJ2-4

CDR3nt: TGTGCCATCAGGCCCGGGGGATCGGAGCAGTACTTC
CDR3aa: CAIRPGGSEQYF
v_gene: TRBV10-3
d_gene: -
abundance: -
j_gene: TRBJ2-7

CDR3nt: TGTGCCAGCACCATTACCCCAGATACGCAGTATTTT
CDR3aa: CASTITPDTQYF
v_gene: TRBV28
d_gene: -
abundance: -
j_gene: TRBJ2-3

CDR3nt: TGTGCCAGCAGCCAAGTCACAGGGGGCAATCAGCCCCAGCATTTT
CDR3aa: CASSQVTGGNQPQHF
v_gene: TRBV4-2
d_gene: TRBD1
abundance: once
j_gene: TRBJ1-5

CDR3nt: TGTGCCAGCTCACCACTGGACAGCGGGATCGAGCAGTACTTC
CDR3aa: CASSPLDSGIEQYF
v_gene: TRBV18
d_gene: -
abundance: -
j_gene: TRBJ2-7

CDR3nt: TGCGCCAGCAGCCAAGCTGCTAGGGAGTCGGGCTATGGCTACACCTTC
CDR3aa: CASSQAARESGYGYTF
v_gene: TRBV4-1
d_gene: -
abundance: -
j_gene: TRBJ1-2

CDR3nt: TGTGCCAGCAGTTACGAGAGAGTCTACGAGCAGTACTTC
CDR3aa: CASSYERVYEQYF
v_gene: TRBV6-6
d_gene: -
abundance: -
j_gene: TRBJ2-7

CDR3nt: TGCGCCAGCAGCCGGGACTTCTCAGGCGAAAAACTGTTTTTT
CDR3aa: CASSRDFSGEKLFF
v_gene: TRBV4-3
d_gene: -
abundance: -
j_gene: TRBJ1-4

CDR3nt: TGTGCCAGCAGCCTGACACAGGGACCGCTCGAGACCCAGTACTTC
CDR3aa: CASSLTQGPLETQYF
v_gene: TRBV7-9
d_gene: -
abundance: once
j_gene: TRBJ2-5

CDR3nt: TGTGCCACCCTGGACTATGGGGAGACCCAGTACTTC
CDR3aa: CATLDYGETQYF
v_gene: TRBV10-3
d_gene: -
abundance: -
j_gene: TRBJ2-5

CDR3nt: TGCGCCAGCAGCTTTACGAACCCTGGGGGCTACACCTTC
CDR3aa: CASSFTNPGGYTF
v_gene: TRBV5-1
d_gene: -
abundance: -
j_gene: TRBJ1-2

CDR3nt: TGTGCCAGCAGTCCAATCACCCCAGGGCAGTTCTTC
CDR3aa: CASSPITPGQFF
v_gene: TRBV28
d_gene: -
abundance: -
j_gene: TRBJ2-1

CDR3nt: TGTGCCAGCAGCTTAGTCCCGGACTATGGCTACACCTTC
CDR3aa: CASSLVPDYGYTF
v_gene: TRBV7-8
d_gene: -
abundance: -
j_gene: TRBJ1-2

CDR3nt: TGTGCCAGCAGTGACACGAGCCTCGTGGGGTACTCCTACGAGCAGTACTTC
CDR3aa: CASSDTSLVGYSYEQYF
v_gene: TRBV6-1
d_gene: -
abundance: -
j_gene: TRBJ2-7

CDR3nt: TGTGCTTCAGGGATGGCTTCGAGGAGCAATCAGCCCCAGCATTTT
CDR3aa: CASGMASRSNQPQHF
v_gene: TRBV27
d_gene: -
abundance: -
j_gene: TRBJ1-5

CDR3nt: TGTGCCATCCGAGGGCGGCACTCCTACGAGCAGTACTTC
CDR3aa: CAIRGRHSYEQYF
v_gene: TRBV7-8
d_gene: -
abundance: -
j_gene: TRBJ2-7

CDR3nt: TGTGCCAGCAGCGCGGGACAGGGGCCGAGTCGGGCGAACACTGAAGCTTTCTTT
CDR3aa: CASSAGQGPSRANTEAFF
v_gene: TRBV9
d_gene: TRBD1
abundance: -
j_gene: TRBJ1-1

CDR3nt: TGTGCCTGGAGTGTAACCGGGACAGGGGGCGCTTTGCAGTACTTC
CDR3aa: CAWSVTGTGGALQYF
v_gene: TRBV30
d_gene: TRBD1
abundance: -
j_gene: TRBJ2-7

CDR3nt: TGTGCCAGCAGAAGGACAGGGATGAACTATGGCTACACCTTC
CDR3aa: CASRRTGMNYGYTF
v_gene: TRBV6-1
d_gene: TRBD1
abundance: -
j_gene: TRBJ1-2

CDR3nt: TGTGCCATCAGTGAGTGCGCCCGGACAGAGTGTTACAATGAGCAGTTCTTC
CDR3aa: CAISECARTECYNEQFF
v_gene: TRBV10-3
d_gene: -
abundance: -
j_gene: TRBJ2-1

CDR3nt: TGCGCCAGCAGAGGGGACCGACGAAATGAAAAACTGTTTTTT
CDR3aa: CASRGDRRNEKLFF
v_gene: TRBV5-1
d_gene: -
abundance: -
j_gene: TRBJ1-4

CDR3nt: TGTGCCAGCAGCTTAGTTGGACAGGCCTACGAGCAGTACTTC
CDR3aa: CASSLVGQAYEQYF
v_gene: TRBV7-2
d_gene: TRBD1
abundance: -
j_gene: TRBJ2-7

CDR3nt: TGTGCCAGCAGACTAACGAACACTGAAGCTTTCTTT
CDR3aa: CASRLTNTEAFF
v_gene: TRBV28
d_gene: -
abundance: -
j_gene: TRBJ1-1

CDR3nt: TGTGCCAGCAGCTCCAGGGGGCTCTCCTACAATGAGCAGTTCTTC
CDR3aa: CASSSRGLSYNEQFF
v_gene: TRBV11-2
d_gene: TRBD1
abundance: -
j_gene: TRBJ2-1

CDR3nt: TGTGCCAGCAGCTTAGGCCCCGGGACCTATGGCTACACCTTC
CDR3aa: CASSLGPGTYGYTF
v_gene: TRBV7-2
d_gene: -
abundance: -
j_gene: TRBJ1-2

CDR3nt: TGTGCCAGCAGCCCCCTGGTGAACGCGGGAGGGCCACCCACAGATACGCAGTATTTT
CDR3aa: CASSPLVNAGGPPTDTQYF
v_gene: TRBV27
d_gene: TRBD2
abundance: -
j_gene: TRBJ2-3

CDR3nt: TGTGCCAGCAGCCCGAGGGCCAGCGGGAGTTCCAATGAGCAGTTCTTC
CDR3aa: CASSPRASGSSNEQFF
v_gene: TRBV7-6
d_gene: TRBD2
abundance: -
j_gene: TRBJ2-1

CDR3nt: TGTGCCAGCAGCCGACAGGGGGCTAGCACAGATACGCAGTATTTT
CDR3aa: CASSRQGASTDTQYF
v_gene: TRBV6-5
d_gene: TRBD1
abundance: -
j_gene: TRBJ2-3

CDR3nt: TGTGCCACCAGCCCTAAACGGCGCACAGGGGGCCCCAACGAGCAGTACTTC
CDR3aa: CATSPKRRTGGPNEQYF
v_gene: TRBV15
d_gene: TRBD1
abundance: -
j_gene: TRBJ2-7